Detailed here is one TCR beta chain. TCRdb keeps only in-frame clones here, not all; method: immunoSEQ multiplex PCR. This table holds approximately 440,000 clones, 90% found once. Germline CDR1 is ENHRY and CDR2 is SYGVKD. CDR3 size: 15 residues. The ends were cut back, 4 bases at V and 0 bases at J, with 12 bases in the middle. This specimen comes from a study of blood T cell repertoires in COVID-19. In the study overall: Specimens from acute and convalescent COVID-19 originated in the United States, Italy and Spain. Sample material is recorded as cDNA or gDNA derived from T cells, B-cell-depleted T cells, or PBMCs.

Cohort 3 recovery required two negative PCRs, clearance, or symptom resolution. Sequencing was performed on PBMCs or T cells enriched from blood (not recorded which). This receptor was identified in a young man who had recovered from COVID-19. This sequence joins TRBV10-3 and TRBJ1-2; tentative D call: TRBD1 (5 bases). CDR3 residues: CAISGTDTPNYGYTF. For the CDR3, the DNA is TGTGCCATCAGTGGGACGGACACTCCTAACTATGGCTACACCTTC.